This TCR beta chain was captured in a study of blood T cells in healthy people across ages. Overall study results and limits: Total diversity from one million sequenced T cells was likely underestimated. Whereas aged donors had fewer naive CD4+ cells, long-lived donors had more of them and higher diversity.

Alongside a J-beta primer mix, a sample-barcoded 5' primer served in a second PCR lasting about 7 to 11 cycles. In TCRdb, the 5' RACE reads were re-called with MiXCR into one record per CDR3 protein. The data show around 1,900,000 distinct CDR3 sequences, with approximately 40% seen just once and 20% to 25% held by the top ten. A few counts support this clonotype. No antigen is known for it. Trimming left V 7 bases short and J 5 bases short, with 26 bases between. CDR1 is MNHNS, CDR2 SASEGT, per germline. CDR3 length: 17 amino acids. This rearrangement joins TRBV6-1 to TRBJ2-5; no clear D gene. Specimen: blood. The clonotype comes from a human donor in good health. CDR3 region: CASKATRLHTSLETQYF. The CDR3 DNA sequence: TGTGCCAGCAAAGCTACGAGACTTCACACGTCACTTGAGACCCAGTACTTC.